These 10 T cell receptor beta chains came from one sample sequenced in a study of early T cells in non-severe SARS-CoV-2 infection. TCRdb reprocessed the 5' RACE reads with MiXCR, giving one entry per CDR3 protein. The sample holds about 34,000 distinct CDR3 sequences; 5% to 7% are singletons and the top ten take 7.5% to 8%. The sample consisted of whole blood. These receptors were obtained from an adult who was a healthcare worker with PCR-confirmed SARS-CoV-2 infection or an uninfected control (not recorded which).

This clonotype was observed many times. V is TRBV5-1 and J is TRBJ1-1; TRBD1 is a possible D gene (5 bases). The V gene's germline CDR1 is SGHRS and CDR2 YFSETQ. The CDR3 runs to 11 residues. Trimming shortened V by 3 bases and J by 10 bases, and 10 bases separated the two germline ends. CDR3 nucleotide sequence: TGCGCCAGCAGCTCAGGGAATCGAGCTTTCTTT. This gives the protein CASSSGNRAFF.

This clonotype was picked up many times. J is TRBJ2-7 and V is TRBV6-5, with D unresolved. This CDR3 is 14 amino acids long. Germline values: CDR1 MNHEY, CDR2 SVGAGI. V was trimmed by 6 bases and J by 0 bases, leaving 12 bases between them. CDR3 residues: CASSPSPSSYEQYF. CDR3 nucleotide sequence: TGTGCCAGCAGCCCCTCGCCGAGCTCCTACGAGCAGTACTTC.

This clonotype was counted ten times or more. This rearrangement joins TRBV28 to TRBJ1-4; D not resolved. The CDR3 is 13 amino acids. Germline CDR1 MDHEN, CDR2 SYDVKM. V lost 10 bases to trimming and J lost 4 bases, with 13 bases between them. CDR3 in DNA: TGTGCCACCCTCCGGAGGTATAATGAAAAACTGTTTTTT. It yields the protein CATLRRYNEKLFF.

This clonotype was seen more than once but under ten times. The CDR3 nucleotides read TGTGCCAGCAGTGTATCCGGGTTTCACGAGCAGTACTTC. Encoded protein: CASSVSGFHEQYF. The V gene is TRBV25-1, the J gene TRBJ2-7; D call uncertain. The CDR3 length is 13 residues. From germline, CDR1 is MGHDK and CDR2 SYGVNS. V lost 4 bases to trimming and J lost 5 bases, with 12 bases between them.

This clonotype was counted only a few times. The chain employs TRBV9 and TRBJ2-7; 7 bases are shared with TRBD1. V dropped 0 bases and J dropped 0; count of bases not matched to a gene: 3. The CDR3 sequence is 15 residues long. Germline V gene lookup returns CDR1 SGDLS and CDR2 YYNGEE. The CDR3 loop reads CASSVGGDSSYEQYF. CDR3 coding DNA: TGTGCCAGCAGCGTAGGAGGGGACAGCTCCTACGAGCAGTACTTC.

V usage is TRBV9 and J usage is TRBJ1-5, with 10 positions matching TRBD1. The CDR3 runs 14 residues. Germline CDR1 reads SGDLS; CDR2 reads YYNGEE. V was pared by 3 bases and J by 7 bases, with 4 bases of the junction left unmatched. CDR3 amino acids: CASSGGTGVQPQHF. CDR3 DNA: TGTGCCAGCAGCGGCGGGACAGGGGTACAGCCCCAGCATTTT. The full variable domain, with the rest looked up from reference TRBV9 and TRBJ1-5, is DSGVTQTPKHLITATGQRVTLRCSPRSGDLSVYWYQQSLDQGLQFLIQYYNGEERAKGNILERFSAQQFPDLHSELNLSSLELGDSALYFCASSGGTGVQPQHFGDGTRLSIL.

This clonotype appeared many times. The genes are TRBV7-9 and TRBJ2-1; possibly TRBD1 for D (5 bases). The CDR3 has 18 amino acids. Germline V gene data show CDR1 as SEHNR and CDR2 as FQNEAQ (reference sequence). V lost 3 bases to trimming and J lost 0 bases, with 18 bases between them. This CDR3 is CASSFRVGEQSSYNEQFF. CDR3 DNA: TGTGCCAGCAGCTTCAGGGTTGGAGAGCAGAGCTCCTACAATGAGCAGTTCTTC.

This clonotype was detected many times. V and J are TRBV15 and TRBJ1-1, with TRBD1 matching 10 bases. Looked up from germline, CDR1 is LNHNV and CDR2 is YYDKDF (reference sequence). Trimming removed 0 bases from V and 5 bases from J; junction bases left unmatched: 9. The CDR3 extends over 17 amino acids. The CDR3 bases are TGTGCCACCAGCAGAGACTCGACAGGGGGCCTGGAAACTGAAGCTTTCTTT. Translation gives CATSRDSTGGLETEAFF.

This clonotype is medium-sized within its sample. The genes are TRBV28 and TRBJ2-3; D is uncertain. The V end was cut by 2 bases, the J end by 5 bases, with 2 bases between. The CDR3 has 11 amino acids. Looked up from germline, CDR1 is MDHEN and CDR2 is SYDVKM. CDR3 DNA sequence: TGTGCCAGCAGTTTAGAAGATACGCAGTATTTT. Translated, it gives CASSLEDTQYF. Based on the CDR3 plus reference TRBV28 and TRBJ2-3, the full variable domain is DVKVTQSSRYLVKRTGEKVFLECVQDMDHENMFWYRQDPGLGLRLIYFSYDVKMKEKGDIPEGYSVSREKKERFSLILESASTNQTSMYLCASSLEDTQYFGPGTRLTVL.

In its sample, this clonotype was seen many times. V is TRBV11-2 and J is TRBJ2-2, with D perhaps matching TRBD1 (6 bases). CDR1 is SGHAT and CDR2 is FQNNGV in the germline V gene. This CDR3 contains 16 residues. V was cut by 5 bases and J by 0 bases, with 13 bases left in between. For the CDR3, the DNA is TGTGCCAGCAGCGGCGGCTGGGGGCCGAACACCGGGGAGCTGTTTTTT. It specifies CASSGGWGPNTGELFF. The full variable domain, its missing parts supplied by reference TRBV11-2 and TRBJ2-2, is EAGVAQSPRYKIIEKRQSVAFWCNPISGHATLYWYQQILGQGPKLLIQFQNNGVVDDSQLPKDRFSAERLKGVDSTLKIQPAKLEDSAVYLCASSGGWGPNTGELFFGEGSRLTVL.